These 27 T cell receptor beta chains share one sample of origin, sequenced in a study of shared clonotypes between healthy human individuals. Method: immunoSEQ multiplex PCR; TCRdb's copy keeps in-frame clones and lacks some. The sample has about 670,000 clones; around 72% are singletons. The specimen was memory CD4+ T cells sorted from blood. Subset specified: CD45RA-negative fraction. Receptors were obtained from a woman in her twenties or thirties in good health.

This clone has a handful of counts. This rearrangement joins TRBV19 to TRBJ1-5; 8 bases match TRBD1. The CDR3 totals 14 residues. Per germline, CDR1 LNHDA and CDR2 SQIVND (reference sequence). V trimming: 4 bases; J trimming: 7 bases; junction bases outside the gene matches: 6. CDR3 protein: CASSTTGGSQPQHF. The CDR3 bases are TGTGCCAGTAGTACCACAGGGGGTTCCCAGCCCCAGCATTTT.

The chain combines TRBV21-1 with TRBJ1-1. TRBV21-1 is a pseudogene segment. This CDR3 is built from 12 residues. The CDR3 DNA sequence: TGTGCCAGCAGAGCCGGACGGTTAGAAGCTTTCTTT. It translates to CASRAGRLEAFF.

CDR3 DNA: TGTGCCATCAGTGAATCCGCAGGGGGCGGAGGACAGCCCCAGCATTTT. Translating it yields CAISESAGGGGQPQHF. The chain uses TRBV10-3 and TRBJ1-5; 8 nucleotides align to TRBD1. Germline V gives CDR1 ENHRY, CDR2 SYGVKD. The V and J ends lost 3 bases and 7 bases, in that order; junction bases with no gene match: 11. This CDR3 region has 16 residues.

This chain uses TRBV5-1 with TRBJ2-1; maybe TRBD1 (6 bases). The CDR3 covers 13 residues. Germline V CDR1 and CDR2: SGHRS, YFSETQ. The V gene lost 0 bases and the J gene lost 8 bases, with 9 bases spanning the gap. The CDR3 DNA reads as TGCGCCAGCAGCTTGGACAGGGAACATGAGCAGTTCTTC. Encoded protein: CASSLDREHEQFF.

In regard to this clone: Other DNA sequences in this specimen translate into the identical CDR3. The J gene is TRBJ2-1, the V gene TRBV11-3; possible D gene TRBD1, 5 bases. Trimming pared 1 base from V and 2 bases from J, leaving 9 bases between. CDR1 is SGHNT, CDR2 YENEEA, per germline. The CDR3 covers 15 residues. CDR3 in amino acids: CASSLGQGTYNEQFF. CDR3 nucleotide sequence: TGTGCCAGCAGCTTAGGGCAGGGAACCTACAATGAGCAGTTCTTC.

The chain uses TRBV28 and TRBJ2-7, with D possibly being TRBD2 (6 bases). Per the germline V gene, CDR1 is MDHEN and CDR2 is SYDVKM. The V end was cut by 3 bases, the J end by 3 bases, with 21 bases between. The CDR3 is made up of 17 amino acids. The CDR3: CASSFPIGSRGGYEQYF. The DNA for the CDR3 is TGTGCCAGCAGTTTTCCCATCGGATCAAGGGGAGGCTACGAGCAGTACTTC. Full variable domain (rest looked up from reference TRBV28 and TRBJ2-7): DVKVTQSSRYLVKRTGEKVFLECVQDMDHENMFWYRQDPGLGLRLIYFSYDVKMKEKGDIPEGYSVSREKKERFSLILESASTNQTSMYLCASSFPIGSRGGYEQYFGPGTRLTVT.

The V gene is TRBV28, the J gene TRBJ2-7; maybe TRBD2 (6 bases). Trimming cost V 4 bases and J 2 bases, with 12 bases left between them. CDR1 MDHEN and CDR2 SYDVKM come from the germline V gene. The CDR3 sequence is 14 residues long. The DNA of the CDR3 is TGTGCCAGCAGTTCCGGGGGAGCCCCCTACGAGCAGTACTTC. Amino acid sequence: CASSSGGAPYEQYF.

The chain is built from TRBV11-3 and TRBJ2-1; D uncertain. Germline CDR1 SGHNT, CDR2 YENEEA. The CDR3 consists of 13 residues. V dropped 1 base and J dropped 8 bases, with 9 bases sitting between them. CDR3 bases: TGTGCCAGCAGCTTAGTGGGTGGCGATGAGCAGTTCTTC. Translated, it gives CASSLVGGDEQFF.

In the case of this clone: Distinct nucleotide sequences in the sample also encode this CDR3. The genes are TRBV19 and TRBJ1-5, with 7 nucleotides matching TRBD1. The CDR3 covers 15 residues. Germline trimming cut 3 bases from V and 2 bases from J; bases unmatched to any gene: 4. CDR1 LNHDA and CDR2 SQIVND come from the germline V gene (reference sequence). CDR3 sequence: CASSIPGTGNQPQHF. The CDR3 DNA sequence: TGTGCCAGTAGTATTCCAGGGACAGGCAATCAGCCCCAGCATTTT.

The rearrangement joins TRBV5-1 to TRBJ1-5; weak D call: TRBD1 (5 bases). Germline-derived CDR1 and CDR2 are SGHRS and YFSETQ. V lost 10 bases, J lost 7 bases, and 12 bases lay in between. The CDR3 length is 11 residues. Here the CDR3 DNA reads TGCGCCCTGGGGGGGTCCCAGCCCCAGCATTTT. Translating gives CALGGSQPQHF.

This chain uses TRBV6-5 with TRBJ1-6, with D unresolved. Germline assignment: CDR1 MNHEY and CDR2 SVGAGI. The length of the CDR3 is 14 residues. V lost 7 bases to trimming and J lost 0 bases, with 7 bases between them. CDR3 protein: CASKAGSYNSPLHF. DNA for the CDR3: TGTGCCAGCAAGGCAGGCTCCTATAATTCACCCCTCCACTTT.

The gene calls are TRBV28 and TRBJ2-7, with 7 bases matching TRBD2. Trimming at V came to 2 bases and at J to 4 bases, leaving 8 bases not matched to a gene. From germline, CDR1 is MDHEN and CDR2 SYDVKM. The CDR3 consists of 15 residues. The CDR3 bases are TGTGCCAGCAGTTTAGGTTCGGGAGGTCGTTACGAGCAGTACTTC. It is translated as CASSLGSGGRYEQYF. Full variable domain (rest looked up from reference TRBV28 and TRBJ2-7): DVKVTQSSRYLVKRTGEKVFLECVQDMDHENMFWYRQDPGLGLRLIYFSYDVKMKEKGDIPEGYSVSREKKERFSLILESASTNQTSMYLCASSLGSGGRYEQYFGPGTRLTVT.

This clone was counted ten times or more. The CDR3 DNA is TGTGCCAGTAGGGAACAGGGGGACGCTGAAGCTTTCTTT. The encoded protein is CASREQGDAEAFF. V and J are TRBV19 and TRBJ1-1; 8 bases are a match to TRBD1. The germline CDR1 and CDR2 sequences are LNHDA and SQIVND (reference sequence). The CDR3 contains 13 residues. The ends lost 6 bases at V and 6 bases at J; junction bases unmatched: 6.

The gene calls are TRBV7-8 and TRBJ2-1, with 13 bases lining up with TRBD2. With 0 bases clipped from V and 6 bases from J, the junction kept 2 bases outside the gene matches. The germline V gene encodes CDR1 SGHVS and CDR2 FQNEAQ. This CDR3 spans 16 amino acids. CDR3 in DNA: TGTGCCAGCAGCTTAGCGGGACTAGCGGGAATCAATGAGCAGTTCTTC. Its translation is CASSLAGLAGINEQFF.

The chain is built from TRBV5-1 and TRBJ2-1; a possible D gene is TRBD2 (6 bases). This CDR3 spans 15 amino acids. Germline CDR1 reads SGHRS; CDR2 reads YFSETQ. V was trimmed by 4 bases and J by 1 base, leaving 12 bases between them. The CDR3 sequence is CASSGDSISYNEQFF. CDR3 bases: TGCGCCAGCAGCGGGGACTCGATATCCTACAATGAGCAGTTCTTC. The full variable domain, in which reference TRBV5-1 and TRBJ2-1 provide the parts outside the CDR3, is KAGVTQTPRYLIKTRGQQVTLSCSPISGHRSVSWYQQTPGQGLQFLFEYFSETQRNKGNFPGRFSGRQFSNSRSEMNVSTLELGDSALYLCASSGDSISYNEQFFGPGTRLTVL.

There are many counts of this clone. The chain uses TRBV5-1 and TRBJ1-1; TRBD1 matches at 12 bases. CDR1 is SGHRS and CDR2 is YFSETQ in the germline V gene. The CDR3 loop spans 14 amino acids. V was clipped by 4 bases and J by 8 bases; unmatched bases: 6. CDR3 loop: CASSVGTGGVEAFF. CDR3 bases: TGCGCCAGCAGCGTAGGGACAGGGGGCGTAGAAGCTTTCTTT.

The gene calls are TRBV5-4 and TRBJ2-3; D remains unclear. V was clipped by 4 bases and J by 0 bases, with 9 bases between them. CDR1 is SGHNT and CDR2 is YYREEE in the germline V gene (reference sequence). This CDR3 has 14 residues. This CDR3 reads CASSTDASTDTQYF. The CDR3 DNA follows: TGTGCCAGCAGCACCGATGCTAGCACAGATACGCAGTATTTT.

Note on this clone: This may be a read error, as it is one base from a much larger clone. This rearrangement joins TRBV11-2 to TRBJ1-1; TRBD1 is a possible D gene (5 bases). This CDR3 region has 14 residues. Looked up from germline, CDR1 is SGHAT and CDR2 is FQNNGV. V gave up 1 base and J gave up 1 base, with 7 bases separating them. The CDR3 nucleotides are TGTGCCAGCAGCTTAGGGGGGTGGAACACTGAAGCTTTCTTT. Its protein product is CASSLGGWNTEAFF. Using reference TRBV11-2 and TRBJ1-1 for the parts outside the CDR3, the full variable domain is EAGVAQSPRYKIIEKRQSVAFWCNPISGHATLYWYQQILGQGPKLLIQFQNNGVVDDSQLPKDRFSAERLKGVDSTLKIQPAKLEDSAVYLCASSLGGWNTEAFFGQGTRLTVV.

The rearrangement joins TRBV6-6 to TRBJ1-5; D is uncertain. CDR3 length equals 14 residues. The germline V and J ends were trimmed by 2 bases and 6 bases, with 11 bases remaining between them. The germline V gene has CDR1 MNHNY and CDR2 SVGAGI (reference sequence). The CDR3 region has the DNA TGTGCCAGCAGTTACAGGACTGGTGGTCAGCCCCAGCATTTT. Translated, it gives CASSYRTGGQPQHF.

This clone showed up just a few times. V is TRBV4-1 and J is TRBJ2-3, with D perhaps given as TRBD1 or TRBD2 (7 bases each). The CDR3 covers 16 residues. V was clipped by 0 bases and J by 4 bases, with 14 bases between them. Germline V CDR1 and CDR2: MGHRA, YSYEKL. Written as DNA, the CDR3 is TGCGCCAGCAGCCAAGAGGTGAGCGGGACAGCAGATACGCAGTATTTT. Protein: CASSQEVSGTADTQYF.

This sequence joins TRBV5-1 and TRBJ1-2; no definite D call. The germline CDR1 and CDR2 sequences are SGHRS and YFSETQ. CDR3 length: 12 amino acids. Deletions cut 4 bases from V and 5 bases from J, with 9 bases between. As DNA, the CDR3 is TGCGCCAGCAGCGAAGGGTGGTATGGCTACACCTTC. Translated, it gives CASSEGWYGYTF. The entire variable domain, with the rest obtained from reference TRBV5-1 and TRBJ1-2, is as follows: KAGVTQTPRYLIKTRGQQVTLSCSPISGHRSVSWYQQTPGQGLQFLFEYFSETQRNKGNFPGRFSGRQFSNSRSEMNVSTLELGDSALYLCASSEGWYGYTFGSGTRLTVV.

The J gene is TRBJ1-5, the V gene TRBV28; D is undetermined. The CDR3 contains 11 residues. V was shortened by 2 bases and J by 5 bases, with 1 base between the two germline ends. Germline V lookup: CDR1 MDHEN, CDR2 SYDVKM. The CDR3, as DNA: TGTGCCAGCAGTTTACATCAGCCCCAGCATTTT. Amino acid sequence: CASSLHQPQHF.

This chain links TRBV29-1 with TRBJ1-2; D gene unclear. Looked up from germline, CDR1 is SQVTM and CDR2 is ANQGSEA. The CDR3 is 10 residues long. Trimming took 5 bases from V and 3 from J, leaving 4 bases between them. The CDR3 is CSVQDYGYTF. The CDR3 nucleotides are TGCAGCGTTCAGGACTATGGCTACACCTTC.

V and J are TRBV5-4 and TRBJ2-4, with D unclear. Germline V lookup: CDR1 SGHNT, CDR2 YYREEE (reference sequence). The CDR3 is made up of 13 amino acids. V lost 1 base and J lost 8, with 10 bases in between. The CDR3 DNA reads TGTGCCAGCAGCTTGCGGGCGACGGACATTCAGTACTTC. Its protein product is CASSLRATDIQYF.

The CDR3 spells CASSSRRGTGNEKLFF. In DNA, the CDR3 is TGCGCCAGCAGCTCCCGTCGCGGGACAGGGAACGAAAAACTGTTTTTT. This chain joins TRBV4-1 and TRBJ1-4, with 9 bases matching TRBD1. CDR3 length: 16 amino acids. V lost 5 bases, J lost 8 bases, and 12 bases stayed unmatched. CDR1 is MGHRA and CDR2 is YSYEKL in the germline V gene.

The gene calls are TRBV7-3 and TRBJ2-2, with 9 positions matching TRBD2. CDR3 length: 16 residues. With V trimmed by 4 bases and J by 6 bases, 9 bases remained unmatched. Germline V gene sequence: CDR1 SGHTA, CDR2 FQGTGA. CDR3 residues: CASSWSGTSKSGELFF. The CDR3 DNA reads as TGTGCCAGCAGCTGGTCCGGGACTAGCAAGTCCGGGGAGCTGTTTTTT.

The DNA of the CDR3 is TGTGCCAGACGCCAGGGAGGCACTGAAGCTTTCTTT. Translation gives CARRQGGTEAFF. This chain connects TRBV19 to TRBJ1-1, with a tentative D call TRBD1 (5 bases). CDR3 length equals 12 residues. The germline CDR1 and CDR2 sequences are LNHDA and SQIVND (reference sequence). Between the trimmed V and J ends, which lost 9 bases and 4 bases, there was a span of 12 bases.